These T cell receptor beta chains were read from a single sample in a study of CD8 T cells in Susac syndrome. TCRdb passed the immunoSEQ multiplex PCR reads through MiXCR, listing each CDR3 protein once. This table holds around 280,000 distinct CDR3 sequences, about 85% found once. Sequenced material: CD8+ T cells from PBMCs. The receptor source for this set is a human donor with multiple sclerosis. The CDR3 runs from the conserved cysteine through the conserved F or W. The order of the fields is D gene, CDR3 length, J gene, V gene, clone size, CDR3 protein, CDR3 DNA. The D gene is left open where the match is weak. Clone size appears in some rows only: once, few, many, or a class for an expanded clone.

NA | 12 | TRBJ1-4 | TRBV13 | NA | CASKPGREKLFF | TGTGCCAGCAAGCCGGGGAGAGAAAAACTGTTTTTT
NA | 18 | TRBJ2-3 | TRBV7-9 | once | CASSDPDRDLGGADTQYF | TGTGCCAGCAGCGACCCAGACAGGGACTTGGGGGGAGCAGATACGCAGTATTTT
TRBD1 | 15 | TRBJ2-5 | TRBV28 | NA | CASSFTQGTKETQYF | TGTGCCAGCAGTTTCACACAGGGGACCAAAGAGACCCAGTACTTC
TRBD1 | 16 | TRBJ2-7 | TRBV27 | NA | CASSPVGGTGAYEQYF | TGTGCCAGCAGCCCAGTGGGGGGGACAGGGGCCTACGAGCAGTACTTC
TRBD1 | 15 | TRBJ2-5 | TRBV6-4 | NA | CASAGTANYGETQYF | TGTGCCAGCGCCGGGACAGCGAATTATGGGGAGACCCAGTACTTC
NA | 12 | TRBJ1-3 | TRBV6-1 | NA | CASTRTGNTIYF | TGTGCCAGCACCAGGACTGGAAACACCATATATTTT
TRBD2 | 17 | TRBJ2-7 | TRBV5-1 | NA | CASSNKPGLAGSYEQYF | TGCGCCAGCAGCAACAAGCCCGGACTAGCGGGATCCTACGAGCAGTACTTC
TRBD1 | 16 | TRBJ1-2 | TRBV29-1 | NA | CSVEARDREGDYGYTF | TGCAGCGTTGAAGCCCGGGACAGGGAAGGGGACTATGGCTACACCTTC
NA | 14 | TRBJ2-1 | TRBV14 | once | CASSQFLGPNEQFF | TGTGCCAGCAGCCAATTTTTGGGACCTAATGAGCAGTTCTTC
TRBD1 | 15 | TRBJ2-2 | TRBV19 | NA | CASSFGRTGTGELFF | TGTGCCAGTAGTTTTGGCAGGACAGGCACCGGGGAGCTGTTTTTT
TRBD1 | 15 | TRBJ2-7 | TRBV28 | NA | CASSSDRGAPYEQYF | TGTGCCAGCAGCTCCGACAGGGGAGCACCCTACGAGCAGTACTTC
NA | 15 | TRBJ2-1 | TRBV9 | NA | CASSPGASGRNEQFF | TGTGCCAGCAGCCCGGGGGCTAGCGGTCGGAATGAGCAGTTCTTC
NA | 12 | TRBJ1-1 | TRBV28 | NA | CASSLGSSEAFF | TGTGCCAGCAGTTTGGGGTCAAGCGAAGCTTTCTTT
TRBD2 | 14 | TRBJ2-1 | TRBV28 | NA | CASSFFGGGNEQFF | TGTGCCAGCAGTTTTTTCGGGGGGGGCAATGAGCAGTTCTTC
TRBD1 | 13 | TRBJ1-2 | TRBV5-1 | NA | CASSLDRVDGYTF | TGCGCCAGCAGCCTGGACAGGGTAGATGGCTACACCTTC
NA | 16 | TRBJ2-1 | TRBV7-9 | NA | CASSSSRRRDHNEQFF | TGTGCCAGCAGCTCATCCCGACGACGAGACCACAATGAGCAGTTCTTC
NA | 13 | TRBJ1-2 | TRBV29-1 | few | CSVVESDYYGYTF | TGCAGCGTTGTAGAGTCAGACTACTATGGCTACACCTTC
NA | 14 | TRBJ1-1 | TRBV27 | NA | CASSYTGGNTEAFF | TGTGCCAGCAGTTATACCGGGGGGAACACTGAAGCTTTCTTT
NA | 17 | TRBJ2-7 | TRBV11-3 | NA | CASSWEVSPDKAYEQYF | TGTGCCAGCTCCTGGGAGGTTTCCCCGGATAAAGCCTACGAGCAGTACTTC
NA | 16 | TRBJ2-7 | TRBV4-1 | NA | CASSPGTSSTIYEQYF | TGCGCCAGCAGCCCCGGGACCTCATCTACCATCTACGAGCAGTACTTC
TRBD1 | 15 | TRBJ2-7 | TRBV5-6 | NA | CASSLPGRGRYEQYF | TGTGCCAGCAGCTTACCGGGCAGGGGGCGGTACGAGCAGTACTTC
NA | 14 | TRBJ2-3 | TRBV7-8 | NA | CASTSLGVLDTQYF | TGTGCCAGCACCTCCCTCGGGGTACTGGATACGCAGTATTTT
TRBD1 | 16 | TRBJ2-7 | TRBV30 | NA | CAWSEPGQKSPYEQYF | TGTGCCTGGAGTGAGCCGGGACAGAAATCCCCCTACGAGCAGTACTTC
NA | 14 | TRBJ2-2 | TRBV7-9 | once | CASSLAGPPRELFF | TGTGCCAGCAGCTTAGCGGGCCCTCCGAGGGAGCTGTTTTTT
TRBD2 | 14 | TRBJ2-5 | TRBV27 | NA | CASSAGTSGETQYF | TGTGCCAGCAGCGCCGGGACTAGCGGGGAGACCCAGTACTTC
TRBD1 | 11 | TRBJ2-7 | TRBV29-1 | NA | CSAWTGYEQYF | TGCAGCGCCTGGACAGGCTACGAGCAGTACTTC
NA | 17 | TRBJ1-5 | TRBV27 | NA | CASSLSMGGGGNQPQHF | TGTGCCAGCAGTTTATCGATGGGGGGTGGGGGCAATCAGCCCCAGCATTTT
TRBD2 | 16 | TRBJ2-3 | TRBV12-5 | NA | CASGFGPTSGINTQYF | TGTGCTAGTGGTTTCGGCCCGACTAGCGGGATTAATACGCAGTATTTT
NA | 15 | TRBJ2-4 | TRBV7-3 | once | CASSPEAGGGNIQYF | TGTGCCAGCAGCCCGGAGGCAGGGGGAGGAAACATTCAGTACTTC
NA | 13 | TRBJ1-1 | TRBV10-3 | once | CATTAGVRTEAFF | TGTGCCACAACGGCGGGGGTACGAACTGAAGCTTTCTTT
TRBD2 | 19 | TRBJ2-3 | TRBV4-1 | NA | CASSLTPGTSGKGADTQYF | TGCGCCAGCAGCTTAACCCCCGGGACTAGCGGGAAAGGCGCAGATACGCAGTATTTT
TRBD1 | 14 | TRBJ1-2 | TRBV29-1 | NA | CSVIQGAKNYGYTF | TGCAGCGTGATCCAGGGGGCGAAGAACTATGGCTACACCTTC
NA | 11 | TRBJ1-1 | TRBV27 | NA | CATQANTEAFF | TGTGCCACCCAAGCGAACACTGAAGCTTTCTTT
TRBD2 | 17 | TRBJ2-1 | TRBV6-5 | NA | CASSFSTSGRSRNEQFF | TGTGCCAGCAGTTTTTCGACTAGCGGGAGGTCCCGCAATGAGCAGTTCTTC
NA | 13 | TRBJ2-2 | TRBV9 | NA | CASSGRVSGELFF | TGTGCCAGCAGCGGAAGGGTGTCCGGGGAGCTGTTTTTT
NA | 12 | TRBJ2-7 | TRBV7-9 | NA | CASSLPPDEQYF | TGTGCCAGCAGCTTACCCCCCGACGAGCAGTACTTC
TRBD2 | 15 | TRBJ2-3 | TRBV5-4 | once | CASSRGRASTDTQYF | TGTGCCAGCAGCCGCGGGAGGGCTAGCACAGATACGCAGTATTTT
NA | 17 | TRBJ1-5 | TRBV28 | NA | CASTGHLRGLSNQPQHF | TGTGCCAGCACAGGACACCTAAGGGGCTTAAGCAATCAGCCCCAGCATTTT
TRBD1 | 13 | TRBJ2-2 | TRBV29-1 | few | CSVAGTGAGELFF | TGCAGCGTTGCCGGGACAGGGGCCGGGGAGCTGTTTTTT
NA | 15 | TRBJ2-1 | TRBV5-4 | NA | CASSLTRATYNEQFF | TGTGCCAGCAGCTTGACGCGTGCAACCTACAATGAGCAGTTCTTC
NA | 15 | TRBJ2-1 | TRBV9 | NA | CASSTRTVSYNEQFF | TGTGCCAGCAGCACCCGAACGGTGTCCTACAATGAGCAGTTCTTC
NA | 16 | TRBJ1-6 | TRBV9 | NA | CASSARRGGGNSPLHF | TGTGCCAGCAGCGCTAGGAGGGGCGGGGGAAATTCACCCCTCCACTTT
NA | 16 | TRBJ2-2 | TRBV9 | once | CASSVEGSDLTGELFF | TGTGCCAGCAGCGTAGAGGGGTCGGACCTCACCGGGGAGCTGTTTTTT
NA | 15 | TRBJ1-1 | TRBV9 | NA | CASSVAGQMNTEAFF | TGTGCCAGCAGCGTAGCTGGGCAGATGAACACTGAAGCTTTCTTT
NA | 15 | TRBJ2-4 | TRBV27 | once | CASSLNKVSENIQYF | TGTGCCAGCAGTTTAAATAAGGTGTCGGAAAACATTCAGTACTTC
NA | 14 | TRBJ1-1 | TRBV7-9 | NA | CASSQSAAGTEAFF | TGTGCCAGCAGCCAATCGGCAGCGGGCACTGAAGCTTTCTTT
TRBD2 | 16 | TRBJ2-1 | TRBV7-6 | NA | CASSRLAGRFYNEQFF | TGTGCCAGCAGCCGACTAGCGGGAAGATTCTACAATGAGCAGTTCTTC
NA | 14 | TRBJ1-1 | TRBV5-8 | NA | CASSLGQGGAEAFF | TGTGCCAGCAGCTTGGGCCAGGGAGGCGCTGAAGCTTTCTTT
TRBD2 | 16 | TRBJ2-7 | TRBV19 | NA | CASSPIGRAGGYEQYF | TGTGCCAGTAGTCCAATAGGGAGAGCGGGAGGCTACGAGCAGTACTTC
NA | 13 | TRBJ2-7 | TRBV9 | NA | CASSVGDSYEQYF | TGTGCCAGCAGCGTAGGGGACTCCTACGAGCAGTACTTC
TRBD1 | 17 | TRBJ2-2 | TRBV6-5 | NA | CASSYSRGDRGTGELFF | TGTGCCAGCAGTTACTCGAGAGGGGACAGGGGCACCGGGGAGCTGTTTTTT
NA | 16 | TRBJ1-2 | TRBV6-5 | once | CASSYYHPGDLYGYTF | TGTGCCAGCAGTTATTATCATCCCGGAGACCTTTATGGCTACACCTTC
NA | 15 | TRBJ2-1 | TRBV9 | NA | CASSVLRDFRNEQFF | TGTGCCAGCAGCGTCTTACGGGACTTTAGGAATGAGCAGTTCTTC
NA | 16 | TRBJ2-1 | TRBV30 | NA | CAWMGIFGLAYNEQFF | TGTGCCTGGATGGGGATCTTTGGACTCGCCTACAATGAGCAGTTCTTC